The subject of this entry is one T cell receptor (beta chain). The sample is drawn from a study of blood T cell repertoires in COVID-19. Study-level background: Italy, Spain and the United States were the sources of the convalescent and acute COVID-19 samples. Sources were T cells, B-cell-depleted T cells, or PBMCs; the material itself was cDNA or gDNA.

The germline V gene encodes CDR1 KGHSH and CDR2 LQKENI. CDR3 length equals 17 residues. The V and J ends lost 3 bases and 3 bases, in that order; junction bases with no gene match: 12. Per the original data handling: Reference gene primer amplification gave nucleated cell count estimates. Here immunoSEQ multiplex PCR was the method, and the copy in TCRdb shows in-frame clones only, minus some. Clone size and V and J calls were adopted from that table, with D and trimming inferred from the DNA. The top ten hold approximately 4% of the sample, which has approximately 140,000 clones, 79% seen once. The receptor was derived from a man between 60 and 75 years old with acute or convalescent COVID-19. This chain links TRBV18 with TRBJ2-7; 9 bases fit TRBD1. Material for sequencing was peripheral blood. CDR3 nucleotides: TGTGCCAGCTCACCTTTTTCATCAGGACAGGGGATCTACGAGCAGTACTTC. Its protein product is CASSPFSSGQGIYEQYF.